A selection of T cell receptor beta chains follows, all from one sample in a study of blood T cell repertoires in COVID-19. Some clones are missing from TCRdb's copy, which holds only in-frame ones; the method was immunoSEQ multiplex PCR. Here the sample spans over 120,000 clones, around 78% being singletons. Sequencing input: peripheral blood. The receptors shown here come from a woman aged 60-75 years with acute or convalescent COVID-19. Each CDR3 is given with its conserved first and last residue. D genes are given only for firm matches. Where a row states a size, it is once, few, many or the class of an expanded clone; other rows omit it.

clone_size,j_call,v_call,d_call,cdr3_aa,cdr3_nt
NA,TRBJ2-3,TRBV2,TRBD1,CASRTGTDTQYF,TGTGCCAGCAGGACAGGGACAGATACGCAGTATTTT
few,TRBJ1-5,TRBV28,NA,CASSFPGIGQPQHF,TGTGCCAGCAGTTTTCCCGGGATCGGTCAGCCCCAGCATTTT
NA,TRBJ1-6,TRBV5-1,TRBD1,CASSLNRDRVSPLHF,TGCGCCAGCAGTTTAAACCGGGACAGGGTCTCACCCCTCCACTTT
NA,TRBJ2-5,TRBV5-6,TRBD1,CASSLVAETGGQETQYF,TGTGCCAGCAGCTTGGTGGCCGAAACAGGGGGCCAAGAGACCCAGTACTTC
NA,TRBJ2-7,TRBV14,TRBD1,CASSLGQGFYEQYF,TGTGCCAGCAGCCTGGGACAGGGGTTTTACGAGCAGTACTTC
NA,TRBJ2-3,TRBV3-1/TRBV3-2,NA,CASSQEPRTPHTQYF,TGTGCCAGCAGCCAAGAACCTAGGACTCCGCATACGCAGTATTTT
NA,TRBJ1-1,TRBV3-1/TRBV3-2,NA,CASSQKHSNTEAFF,TGTGCCAGCAGCCAAAAGCATTCCAACACTGAAGCTTTCTTT
NA,TRBJ2-1,TRBV7-9,TRBD2,CASSPWGGLAYHNEQFF,TGTGCCAGCAGCCCATGGGGGGGACTAGCGTACCACAATGAGCAGTTCTTC
NA,TRBJ1-2,TRBV5-1,NA,CASSPGWGYTF,TGCGCCAGCAGCCCCGGTTGGGGCTACACCTTC
NA,TRBJ1-5,TRBV12-3/TRBV12-4,NA,CASTLRLGQPQHF,TGTGCCAGCACCCTCAGACTGGGTCAGCCCCAGCATTTT
NA,TRBJ2-3,TRBV9,NA,CASSVGGQVTQYF,TGTGCCAGCAGCGTAGGGGGGCAAGTTACGCAGTATTTT
few,TRBJ2-1,TRBV20-1,TRBD2,CSASGLRGGGSGTYNEQFF,TGCAGTGCTAGTGGCTTGCGGGGCGGGGGTAGCGGGACCTACAATGAGCAGTTCTTC
NA,TRBJ1-4,TRBV27,TRBD1,CASSFQGGEKLFF,TGTGCCAGCAGTTTTCAGGGGGGCGAAAAACTGTTTTTT
NA,TRBJ2-1,TRBV7-7,TRBD1,CASSLGTGGSEQFF,TGTGCTAGCAGCTTAGGGACAGGGGGCAGTGAGCAGTTCTTC
NA,TRBJ1-4,TRBV5-4,TRBD1,CASSLGGTGPNEKLFF,TGTGCCAGCAGCTTGGGTGGGACAGGCCCTAATGAAAAACTGTTTTTT
NA,TRBJ2-7,TRBV19,NA,CASRRTASSYEQYF,TGTGCCAGCCGTCGGACAGCGAGCTCCTACGAGCAGTACTTC
NA,TRBJ2-1,TRBV6-5,NA,CASSPQLSSYNEQFF,TGTGCCAGCAGTCCTCAATTGAGCTCCTACAATGAGCAGTTCTTC
once,TRBJ2-1,TRBV5-1,TRBD1,CASTEAGGYNEQFF,TGCGCCAGCACAGAGGCAGGGGGCTACAATGAGCAGTTCTTC
NA,TRBJ1-2,TRBV5-4,NA,CASSSGLTSNYGYTF,TGTGCCAGCAGCTCGGGATTGACATCTAACTATGGCTACACCTTC
NA,TRBJ1-3,TRBV29-1,NA,CSVAFSIGSGNTIYF,TGCAGCGTTGCCTTCTCAATCGGCTCTGGAAACACCATATATTTT
NA,TRBJ1-1,TRBV3-1/TRBV3-2,NA,CASSFMNTEAFF,TGTGCCAGCAGCTTCATGAACACTGAAGCTTTCTTT
NA,TRBJ2-7,TRBV6-6,TRBD2,CASRTGTSLAGDEQYF,TGTGCCAGCAGGACCGGGACATCGCTAGCGGGAGACGAGCAGTACTTC
NA,TRBJ2-2,TRBV15,TRBD1,CATSRDRQGVGELFF,TGTGCCACCAGCAGAGACCGGCAGGGGGTCGGGGAGCTGTTTTTT
NA,TRBJ2-1,TRBV19,TRBD2,CASSFGGLAGVEQFF,TGTGCCAGTAGCTTTGGCGGACTAGCGGGAGTGGAGCAGTTCTTC
NA,TRBJ2-1,TRBV19,TRBD2,CASTGTPTSALGEQFF,TGTGCCAGTACCGGAACCCCGACTAGCGCCTTAGGAGAGCAGTTCTTC